Only a few counts were recorded for the clone carrying this TCR beta chain. The antigen remains undetermined. Profiling relied on immunoSEQ multiplex PCR, and the TCRdb table lists in-frame clones only, not all of them. The data contain 20,000 to 30,000 clones, more than 85% of them singletons. Germline CDR1 reads MGHRA; CDR2 reads YSYEKL. V lost 0 bases and J 12 bases, leaving 14 bases between the germline ends. The CDR3 runs to 13 residues. These data are taken from a study of T cells in localized non-small cell lung cancer. Study outcomes and limitations: In uninvolved adjacent lung, T cell clonality reached its highest value, exceeding tumor. The appearance of a median approximately 61 of the top 100 tumor clones was seen in adjacent lung.

The genes are TRBV4-1 and TRBJ1-1; D is possibly TRBD1 (5 bases). This material consisted of peripheral blood, taken before any cancer treatment. This receptor was obtained from a female donor of 60 years or more with stage II squamous cell lung carcinoma. CDR3 sequence reads: CASSQDRAGRSFF. The CDR3 nucleotides read TGCGCCAGCAGCCAAGATAGGGCAGGGCGGTCTTTCTTT.